Below are 10 T cell receptor beta chains sequenced from a single sample in a study of regulatory T cells in long-lasting Graves disease. CDR3-region Arm-PCR and iRepertoire HTBI primers produced the TCR beta libraries. TCRdb independently ran MiXCR on the multiplex PCR reads; one entry per CDR3 protein. The sample has roughly 510,000 distinct CDR3 sequences, about 16% seen once. Time point indicated: newly diagnosed GD, antithyroid drugs for less than 3 months. Generation of the TCR library employed RNA extracted from PBMCs. These data were also reused for a study on T cells in Graves' hyperthyroidism and ophthalmopathy.

Sequencing was performed on peripheral blood mononuclear cells (PBMCs), taken at new diagnosis, from a patient treated with antithyroid drugs. Source of these receptors: a man between 18 and 29 years old with Graves disease.

There are many counts of this clonotype. The chain couples TRBV3-1 to TRBJ2-1; D possibly corresponds to TRBD2 (6 bases). Trimming removed 1 base at V and 9 bases at J, with 19 bases between. CDR3 length: 16 residues. Germline CDR1 and CDR2: LGHDT and YNNKEL (reference sequence). CDR3 region: CASSQGDSGYSGEQFF. CDR3 DNA sequence: TGTGCCAGCAGCCAAGGAGACAGCGGGTATTCGGGTGAGCAGTTCTTC.

Many counts were recorded for this clonotype. The chain has TRBV7-9 and TRBJ2-7, with 8 bases aligning to TRBD1. The germline V gene has CDR1 SEHNR and CDR2 FQNEAQ (reference sequence). V dropped 5 bases and J dropped 4; count of bases not matched to a gene: 7. CDR3 size: 14 residues. The DNA for the CDR3 is TGTGCCAGCAGCGCCTGGGGACAGGAATACGAGCAGTACTTC. Residues: CASSAWGQEYEQYF.

This clonotype appeared many times. This chain links TRBV7-3 with TRBJ2-5; 8 nucleotides agree with TRBD1. Trimming removed 6 bases from V and 1 base from J; junction bases left unmatched: 7. The CDR3 length is 15 residues. CDR1 is SGHTA and CDR2 is FQGTGA in the germline V gene. CDR3 sequence: CASSPRTGPQETQYF. The CDR3 bases are TGTGCCAGCAGTCCAAGGACAGGGCCCCAAGAGACCCAGTACTTC.

This clonotype was observed many times. The rearrangement joins TRBV5-1 to TRBJ1-1; 9 bases are shared with TRBD1. V lost 4 bases to trimming and J lost 0 bases; unmatched junction nucleotides: 10. This CDR3 is built from 17 residues. From germline, CDR1 is SGHRS and CDR2 YFSETQ. The chain's CDR3 is CASSKGQGEGMNTEAFF. The CDR3 nucleotides are TGCGCCAGCAGCAAGGGACAGGGCGAAGGCATGAACACTGAAGCTTTCTTT.

Ten or more counts support this clonotype. J is TRBJ2-1 and V is TRBV20-1; no clear D. Germline V lookup: CDR1 DFQATT, CDR2 SNEGSKA (reference sequence). Trimming took off 2 bases at V and 0 bases at J, with 11 bases between the two ends. The length of the CDR3 is 15 residues. CDR3 in amino acids: CSARLWRSSYNEQFF. CDR3 nucleotide sequence: TGCAGTGCTAGACTGTGGAGAAGCTCCTACAATGAGCAGTTCTTC.

This clonotype was observed many times. This sequence joins TRBV3-1 and TRBJ1-1, with 11 bases matching TRBD1. V shed 1 base and J 1 base; nucleotides not matched to a gene: 8. Germline V gene lookup returns CDR1 LGHDT and CDR2 YNNKEL (reference sequence). The CDR3 is made up of 18 amino acids. CDR3 nucleotide sequence: TGTGCCAGCAGCCAAGTAACCGGGACAGGGGGGACGAACACTGAAGCTTTCTTT. It translates to CASSQVTGTGGTNTEAFF. The full variable domain, rest sourced from reference TRBV3-1 and TRBJ1-1, is DTAVSQTPKYLVTQMGNDKSIKCEQNLGHDTMYWYKQDSKKFLKIMFSYNNKELIINETVPNRFSPKSPDKAHLNLHINSLELGDSAVYFCASSQVTGTGGTNTEAFFGQGTRLTVV.

This clonotype showed up many times. The J gene is TRBJ1-3, the V gene TRBV27; the D is unclear. Germline CDR1 MNHEY, CDR2 SMNVEV (reference sequence). V was cut by 3 bases and J by 0 bases, with 9 bases left in between. This CDR3 has 15 amino acids. The CDR3 here is CASSLTLHSGNTIYF. The CDR3 DNA is TGTGCCAGCAGTTTGACGTTGCACTCTGGAAACACCATATATTTT.

The chain links TRBV20-1 to TRBJ2-3, with TRBD2 matching over 10 bases. The J call is doubtful: the DNA matches TRBJ2-1 better. There are 14 residues in the CDR3. CDR1 and CDR2 (germline): DFQATT, SNEGSKA (reference sequence). CDR3 amino acids: CSAREPSGGPKQFF. CDR3 nucleotides: TGCAGTGCTAGAGAACCTAGCGGGGGCCCTAAGCAGTTCTTC.

The table lists this clonotype with many counts. The chain uses TRBV2 and TRBJ1-5; D gene uncertain. Germline loops: CDR1 SNHLY, CDR2 FYNNEI. The CDR3 spans 13 residues. V lost 4 bases and J 4 bases, leaving 8 bases between the germline ends. The CDR3 DNA sequence: TGTGCCAGCAGTGCGGACGGTAATCAGCCCCAGCATTTT. It yields the protein CASSADGNQPQHF.

The sample holds many counts of this clonotype. This rearrangement joins TRBV12-3 or TRBV12-4 to TRBJ2-1; 13 nucleotides agree with TRBD2. The junction had 8 bases not matched to a gene; V was cut back by 6 bases and J by 9 bases. CDR3 length equals 15 residues. The CDR3 DNA is TGTGCCAGCAGGTCGACTAGCGGGGGGTTAGGTGAGCAGTTCTTC. Amino acids: CASRSTSGGLGEQFF.